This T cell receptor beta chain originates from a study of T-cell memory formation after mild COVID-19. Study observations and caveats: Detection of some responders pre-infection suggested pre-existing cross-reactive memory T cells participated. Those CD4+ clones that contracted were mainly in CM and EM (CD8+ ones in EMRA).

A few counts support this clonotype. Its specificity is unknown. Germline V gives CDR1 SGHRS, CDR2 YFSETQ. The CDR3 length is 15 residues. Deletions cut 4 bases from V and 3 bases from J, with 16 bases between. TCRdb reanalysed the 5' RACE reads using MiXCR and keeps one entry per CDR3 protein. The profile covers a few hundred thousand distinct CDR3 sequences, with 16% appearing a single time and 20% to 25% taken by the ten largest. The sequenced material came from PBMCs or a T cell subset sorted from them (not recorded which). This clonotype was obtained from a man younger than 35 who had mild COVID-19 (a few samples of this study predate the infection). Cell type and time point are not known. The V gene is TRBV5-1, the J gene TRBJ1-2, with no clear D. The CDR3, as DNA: TGCGCCAGCAGCCCCCCTTTACCGGAGGACTATGGCTACACCTTC. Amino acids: CASSPPLPEDYGYTF.